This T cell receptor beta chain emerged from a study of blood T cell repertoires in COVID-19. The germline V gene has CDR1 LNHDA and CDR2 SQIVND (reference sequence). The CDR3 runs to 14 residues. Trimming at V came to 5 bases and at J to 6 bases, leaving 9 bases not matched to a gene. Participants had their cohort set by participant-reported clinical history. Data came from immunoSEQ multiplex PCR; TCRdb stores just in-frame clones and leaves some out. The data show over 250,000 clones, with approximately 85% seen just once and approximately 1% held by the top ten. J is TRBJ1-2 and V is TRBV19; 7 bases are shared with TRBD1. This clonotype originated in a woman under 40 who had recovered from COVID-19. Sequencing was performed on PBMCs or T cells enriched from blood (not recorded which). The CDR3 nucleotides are TGTGCCAGTAGTTCCGGACAGGTGAGCCATGGCTACACCTTC. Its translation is CASSSGQVSHGYTF.